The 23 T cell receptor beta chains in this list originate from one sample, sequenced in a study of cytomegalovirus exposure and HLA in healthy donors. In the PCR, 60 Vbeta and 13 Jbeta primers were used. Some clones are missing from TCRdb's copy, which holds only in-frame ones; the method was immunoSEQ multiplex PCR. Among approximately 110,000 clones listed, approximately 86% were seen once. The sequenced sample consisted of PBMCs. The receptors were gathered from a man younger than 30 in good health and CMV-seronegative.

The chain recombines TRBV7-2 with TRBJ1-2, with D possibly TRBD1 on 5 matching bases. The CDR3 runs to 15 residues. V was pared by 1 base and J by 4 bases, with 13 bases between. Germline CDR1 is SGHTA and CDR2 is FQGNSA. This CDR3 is CASSLGQGSVYGYTF. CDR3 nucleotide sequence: TGTGCCAGCAGCTTAGGGCAGGGCTCAGTCTATGGCTACACCTTC.

CDR3 sequence reads: CASSEFSGGNTEAFF. CDR3 DNA sequence: TGTGCCAGCAGTGAATTTTCCGGGGGAAACACTGAAGCTTTCTTT. This chain joins TRBV25-1 and TRBJ1-1; D may be TRBD1 (5 bases). Germline V gives CDR1 MGHDK, CDR2 SYGVNS. The V end lost 1 base, the J end lost 2 bases, and 11 bases lay between the germline ends. The CDR3 length is 15 residues.

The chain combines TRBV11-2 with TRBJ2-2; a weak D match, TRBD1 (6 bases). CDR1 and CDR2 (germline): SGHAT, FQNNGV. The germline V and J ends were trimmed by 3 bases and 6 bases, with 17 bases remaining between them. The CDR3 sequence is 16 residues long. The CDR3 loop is CASSFLRGPGAGELFF. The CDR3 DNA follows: TGTGCCAGCAGCTTCCTGAGGGGTCCAGGGGCCGGGGAGCTGTTTTTT. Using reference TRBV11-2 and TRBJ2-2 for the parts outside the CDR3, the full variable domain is EAGVAQSPRYKIIEKRQSVAFWCNPISGHATLYWYQQILGQGPKLLIQFQNNGVVDDSQLPKDRFSAERLKGVDSTLKIQPAKLEDSAVYLCASSFLRGPGAGELFFGEGSRLTVL.

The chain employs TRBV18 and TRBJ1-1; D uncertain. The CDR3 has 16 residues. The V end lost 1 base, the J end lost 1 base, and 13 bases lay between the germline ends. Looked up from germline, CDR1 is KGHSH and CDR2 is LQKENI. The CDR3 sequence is CASSPLAGDRNTEAFF. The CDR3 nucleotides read TGTGCCAGCTCACCACTTGCCGGGGATCGGAACACTGAAGCTTTCTTT.

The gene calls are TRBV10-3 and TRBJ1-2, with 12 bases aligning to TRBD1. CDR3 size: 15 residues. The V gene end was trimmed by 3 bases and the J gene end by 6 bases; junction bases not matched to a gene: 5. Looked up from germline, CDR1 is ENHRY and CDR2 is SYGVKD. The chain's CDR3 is CAISDRDRGLNGYTF. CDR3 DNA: TGTGCCATCAGTGACCGGGACAGGGGGCTGAATGGCTACACCTTC.

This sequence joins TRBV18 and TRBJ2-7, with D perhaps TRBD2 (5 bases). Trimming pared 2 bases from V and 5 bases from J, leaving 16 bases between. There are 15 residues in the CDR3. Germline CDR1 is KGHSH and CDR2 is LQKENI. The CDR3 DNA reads TGTGCCAGCTCACCAACTGGGAGAGACGGTGACGAGCAGTACTTC. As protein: CASSPTGRDGDEQYF.

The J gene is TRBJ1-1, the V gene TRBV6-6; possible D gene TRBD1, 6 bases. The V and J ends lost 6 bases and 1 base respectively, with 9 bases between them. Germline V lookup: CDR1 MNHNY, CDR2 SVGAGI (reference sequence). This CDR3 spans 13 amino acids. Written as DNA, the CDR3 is TGTGCCAGCAGACCGGGACAGAACACTGAAGCTTTCTTT. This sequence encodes CASRPGQNTEAFF.

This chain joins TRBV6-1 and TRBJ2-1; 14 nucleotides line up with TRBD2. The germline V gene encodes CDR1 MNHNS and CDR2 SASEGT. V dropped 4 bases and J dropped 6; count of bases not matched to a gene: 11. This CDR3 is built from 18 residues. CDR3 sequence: CASSGTSGRRKGSNEQFF. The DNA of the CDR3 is TGTGCCAGCAGTGGGACTAGCGGGAGGAGAAAGGGGTCCAATGAGCAGTTCTTC.

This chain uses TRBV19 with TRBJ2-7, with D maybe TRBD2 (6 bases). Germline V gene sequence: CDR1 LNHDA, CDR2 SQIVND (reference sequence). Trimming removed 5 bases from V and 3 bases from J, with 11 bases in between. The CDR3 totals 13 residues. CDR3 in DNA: TGTGCCAGTAGTGGAGGGGTAGGCTACGAGCAGTACTTC. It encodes CASSGGVGYEQYF.

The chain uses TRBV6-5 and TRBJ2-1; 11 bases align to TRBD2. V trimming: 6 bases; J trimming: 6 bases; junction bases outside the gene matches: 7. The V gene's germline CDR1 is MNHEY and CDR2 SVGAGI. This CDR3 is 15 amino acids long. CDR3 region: CASSQTSGKLNEQFF. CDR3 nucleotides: TGTGCCAGCAGCCAGACTAGCGGGAAGCTCAATGAGCAGTTCTTC.

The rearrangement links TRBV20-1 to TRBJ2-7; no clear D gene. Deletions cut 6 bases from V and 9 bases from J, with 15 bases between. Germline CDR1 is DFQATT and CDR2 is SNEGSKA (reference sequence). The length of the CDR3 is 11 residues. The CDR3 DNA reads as TGCAGTGCCCTCTTCGAGTATAGGCAGTACTTC. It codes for CSALFEYRQYF.

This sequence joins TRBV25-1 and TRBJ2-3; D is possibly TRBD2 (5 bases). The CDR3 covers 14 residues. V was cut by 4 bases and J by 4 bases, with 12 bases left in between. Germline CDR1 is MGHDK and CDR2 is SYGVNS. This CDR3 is CASSAGKWADTQYF. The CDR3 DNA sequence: TGTGCCAGCAGTGCGGGGAAATGGGCAGATACGCAGTATTTT.

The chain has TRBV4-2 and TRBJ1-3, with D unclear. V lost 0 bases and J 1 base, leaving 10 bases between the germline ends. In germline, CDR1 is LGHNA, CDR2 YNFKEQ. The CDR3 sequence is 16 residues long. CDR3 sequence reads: CASSQDPVRSGNTIYF. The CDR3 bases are TGTGCCAGCAGCCAAGATCCGGTAAGATCTGGAAACACCATATATTTT.

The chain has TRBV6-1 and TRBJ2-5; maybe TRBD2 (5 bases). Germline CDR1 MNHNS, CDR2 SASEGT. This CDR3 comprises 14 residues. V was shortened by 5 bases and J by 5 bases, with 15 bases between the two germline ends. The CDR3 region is CASSSLGASETQYF. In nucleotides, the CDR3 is TGTGCCAGCAGTTCCCTGGGAGCTTCGGAGACCCAGTACTTC.

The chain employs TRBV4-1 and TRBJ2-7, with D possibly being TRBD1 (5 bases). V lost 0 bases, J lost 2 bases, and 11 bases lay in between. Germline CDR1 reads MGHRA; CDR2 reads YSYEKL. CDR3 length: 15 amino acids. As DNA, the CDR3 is TGCGCCAGCAGCCAAGATCAGGGCGGCACCTACGAGCAGTACTTC. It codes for CASSQDQGGTYEQYF.

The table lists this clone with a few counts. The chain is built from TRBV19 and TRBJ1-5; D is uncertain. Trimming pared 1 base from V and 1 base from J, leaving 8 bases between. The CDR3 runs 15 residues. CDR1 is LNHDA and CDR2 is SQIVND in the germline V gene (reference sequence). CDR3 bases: TGTGCCAGTAGTATAGCCGGTATCAGCAATCAGCCCCAGCATTTT. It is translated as CASSIAGISNQPQHF.

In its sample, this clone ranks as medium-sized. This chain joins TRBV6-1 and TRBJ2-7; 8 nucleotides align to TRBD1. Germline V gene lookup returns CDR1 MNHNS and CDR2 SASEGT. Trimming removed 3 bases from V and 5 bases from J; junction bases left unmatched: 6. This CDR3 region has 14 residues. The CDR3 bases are TGTGCCAGCAGTGATGGGACAGGAAGTGACGAGCAGTACTTC. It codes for CASSDGTGSDEQYF.

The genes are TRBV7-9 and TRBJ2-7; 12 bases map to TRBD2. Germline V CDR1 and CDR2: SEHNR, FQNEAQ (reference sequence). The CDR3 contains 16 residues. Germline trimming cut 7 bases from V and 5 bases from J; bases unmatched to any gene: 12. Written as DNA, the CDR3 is TGTGCCAGCACCCCATGGACTAGCGGGAAGACCCACGAGCAGTACTTC. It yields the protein CASTPWTSGKTHEQYF.

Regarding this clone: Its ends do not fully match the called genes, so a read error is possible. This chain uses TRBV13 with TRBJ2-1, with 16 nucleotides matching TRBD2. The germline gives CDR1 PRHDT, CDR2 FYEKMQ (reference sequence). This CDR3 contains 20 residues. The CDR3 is CASSSTGTSGRAGSYNGQFF. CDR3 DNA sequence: TGTGCCAGCAGCTCTACCGGGACTAGCGGGAGGGCTGGCTCCTACAATGGGCAGTTCTTC.

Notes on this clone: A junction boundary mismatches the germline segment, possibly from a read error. The CDR3 protein is CASSSIPSGAEETQYF. Here the CDR3 DNA reads TGTGCTAGCAGCTCCATTCCTAGCGGAGCGGAAGAGACCCAGTACTTC. The chain uses TRBV7-7 and TRBJ2-5; 7 positions agree with TRBD2. Germline lookup yields CDR1 SSHAT and CDR2 FNYEAQ (reference sequence). This CDR3 is 16 amino acids long.

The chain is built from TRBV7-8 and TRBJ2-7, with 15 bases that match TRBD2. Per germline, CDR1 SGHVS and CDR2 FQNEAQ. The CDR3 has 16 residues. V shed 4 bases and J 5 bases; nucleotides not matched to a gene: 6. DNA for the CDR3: TGTGCCAGCAGCTCCGGACTAGCGGGAGGGCAGGACGAGCAGTACTTC. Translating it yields CASSSGLAGGQDEQYF. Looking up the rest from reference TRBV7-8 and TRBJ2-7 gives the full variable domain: GAGVSQSPRYKVAKRGQDVALRCDPISGHVSLFWYQQALGQGPEFLTYFQNEAQLDKSGLPSDRFFAERPEGSVSTLKIQRTQQEDSAVYLCASSSGLAGGQDEQYFGPGTRLTVT.

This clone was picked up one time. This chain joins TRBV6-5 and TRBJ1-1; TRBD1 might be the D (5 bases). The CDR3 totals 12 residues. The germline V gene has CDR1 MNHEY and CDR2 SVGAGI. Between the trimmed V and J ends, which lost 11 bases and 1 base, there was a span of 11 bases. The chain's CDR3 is CAHGGTNTEAFF. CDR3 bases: TGTGCCCATGGAGGGACGAACACTGAAGCTTTCTTT.

The CDR3 sequence is CASSPGGSETQYF. DNA of the CDR3: TGTGCCAGCAGTCCAGGGGGTTCGGAGACCCAGTACTTC. The chain carries TRBV6-1 and TRBJ2-5; 7 nucleotides match TRBD1. This CDR3 spans 13 amino acids. With V trimmed by 5 bases and J by 5 bases, 5 bases remained unmatched. CDR1 and CDR2 (germline): MNHNS, SASEGT.